The rows below give T cell receptor beta chains drawn from one sample of a study of vaccination and CD4 T cells after COVID-19. TCRdb itself ran the PCR reads through MiXCR, one entry per CDR3 protein. The sample has 7,700 or so distinct CDR3 sequences, 20% to 25% seen once. No cognate antigen is known for these TCRs. Source: CD4+ T cells from blood, cultured in vitro, taken after SARS-CoV-2 vaccination. The origin of the receptors is a human donor who had recovered from COVID-19. CDR3s include the opening cysteine and the closing phenylalanine or tryptophan. Fields, in order: clone size, D gene, V gene, J gene, CDR3 DNA, CDR3 protein. D genes are given only for firm matches. Not every row has a clone size; where given, it reads once, few, many or a size class.

abundance: -; d_gene: -; v_gene: TRBV10-2; j_gene: TRBJ1-1; CDR3nt: TGCGCCACCACCGGAAGAGGGGCCACTGAAGCTTTCTTT; CDR3aa: CATTGRGATEAFF
abundance: -; d_gene: -; v_gene: TRBV7-2; j_gene: TRBJ1-2; CDR3nt: TGTGCCAGCAGCTTAGTCTTTGGTGTAAGGGAGGGCTACACCTTC; CDR3aa: CASSLVFGVREGYTF
abundance: -; d_gene: -; v_gene: TRBV29-1; j_gene: TRBJ1-5; CDR3nt: TGCAGCGTTGAATTCGTGAGAGGCCAGCCCCAGCATTTT; CDR3aa: CSVEFVRGQPQHF
abundance: -; d_gene: -; v_gene: TRBV20-1; j_gene: TRBJ1-1; CDR3nt: TGCAGTGCTCCGAGAGGGCGTCACAGGAACACTGAAGCTTTCTTT; CDR3aa: CSAPRGRHRNTEAFF
abundance: medium-sized; d_gene: -; v_gene: TRBV7-2; j_gene: TRBJ1-2; CDR3nt: TGTGCCAGCAGCCCCGACCGCTACTATGGCTACACCTTC; CDR3aa: CASSPDRYYGYTF
abundance: -; d_gene: TRBD2; v_gene: TRBV29-1; j_gene: TRBJ2-3; CDR3nt: TGCAGCACACAAGGACTAGCGGGGGGGCCTGGCACAGATACGCAGTATTTT; CDR3aa: CSTQGLAGGPGTDTQYF
abundance: few; d_gene: -; v_gene: TRBV19; j_gene: TRBJ2-6; CDR3nt: TGTGCCAGTAGTATGGGACCTTACTCTGGGGCCAACGTCCTGACTTTC; CDR3aa: CASSMGPYSGANVLTF
abundance: medium-sized; d_gene: TRBD2; v_gene: TRBV20-1; j_gene: TRBJ2-7; CDR3nt: TGCAGTGCTAGAGATCTAACCGGGACTAGCGGGTACTACGAGCAGTACTTC; CDR3aa: CSARDLTGTSGYYEQYF
abundance: few; d_gene: TRBD1; v_gene: TRBV6-2/TRBV6-3; j_gene: TRBJ1-2; CDR3nt: TGTGCCAGCAGCCGTCCCGGGACAGGGAACTATGGCTACACCTTC; CDR3aa: CASSRPGTGNYGYTF
abundance: medium-sized; d_gene: -; v_gene: TRBV20-1; j_gene: TRBJ2-2; CDR3nt: TGCAGTGCTAGTGGGGCCCGCGGGGAGCTGTTTTTT; CDR3aa: CSASGARGELFF
abundance: few; d_gene: -; v_gene: TRBV20-1; j_gene: TRBJ2-2; CDR3nt: TGCAGTGCTAGGGCTAGCGACTCGAACACCGGGGAGCTGTTTTTT; CDR3aa: CSARASDSNTGELFF
abundance: few; d_gene: -; v_gene: TRBV20-1; j_gene: TRBJ2-2; CDR3nt: TGCAGTGCTAGAGATAGGGCCAGGCTGAACACCGGGGAGCTGTTTTTT; CDR3aa: CSARDRARLNTGELFF
abundance: -; d_gene: TRBD2; v_gene: TRBV4-2; j_gene: TRBJ2-3; CDR3nt: TGTGCCAGCAGCCAAGAGGGAGGGGAGCCAGATACGCAGTATTTT; CDR3aa: CASSQEGGEPDTQYF
abundance: medium-sized; d_gene: TRBD2; v_gene: TRBV20-1; j_gene: TRBJ2-3; CDR3nt: TGCAGTGCTACCTCTAGCGGGGGGGTCACAGATACGCAGTATTTT; CDR3aa: CSATSSGGVTDTQYF
abundance: -; d_gene: TRBD2; v_gene: TRBV7-3; j_gene: TRBJ2-3; CDR3nt: TGTGCCAGCAGCTTAACAGGCCCTAGCGGGGGGAGCACAGATACGCAGTATTTT; CDR3aa: CASSLTGPSGGSTDTQYF
abundance: once; d_gene: -; v_gene: TRBV19; j_gene: TRBJ1-5; CDR3nt: TGTGCCAGTATCTCCCGGGGGGAGCCCCAGCATTTT; CDR3aa: CASISRGEPQHF
abundance: -; d_gene: -; v_gene: TRBV19; j_gene: TRBJ2-3; CDR3nt: TGTGCCAGTAGGACAGGTACGACCACAGATACGCAGTATTTT; CDR3aa: CASRTGTTTDTQYF
abundance: -; d_gene: TRBD1; v_gene: TRBV7-2; j_gene: TRBJ2-1; CDR3nt: TGTGCCAGCAGCTTAGTAGGGACAGGGGGCTATGAGCAGTTCTTC; CDR3aa: CASSLVGTGGYEQFF
abundance: medium-sized; d_gene: -; v_gene: TRBV7-9; j_gene: TRBJ2-3; CDR3nt: TGTGCCAGCAGCAACAGGGCCACAGATACGCAGTATTTT; CDR3aa: CASSNRATDTQYF
abundance: medium-sized; d_gene: -; v_gene: TRBV20-1; j_gene: TRBJ1-2; CDR3nt: TGCAGTGCTTTTTGGACGGTTGGGGGTGGTTACACCTTC; CDR3aa: CSAFWTVGGGYTF
abundance: -; d_gene: -; v_gene: TRBV10-2; j_gene: TRBJ1-3; CDR3nt: TGCGCCACCTCTAGACGAGGGACTGGAAACACCATATATTTT; CDR3aa: CATSRRGTGNTIYF
abundance: -; d_gene: TRBD2; v_gene: TRBV27; j_gene: TRBJ2-7; CDR3nt: TGTGCCAGCAGTATTAGCGGGGCTAGCTCCTACGAGCAGTACTTC; CDR3aa: CASSISGASSYEQYF
abundance: medium-sized; d_gene: TRBD2; v_gene: TRBV20-1; j_gene: TRBJ2-7; CDR3nt: TGCAGTGCTCAAAACTCCGTAGCGGGAGTAGAGGAGCAGTACTTC; CDR3aa: CSAQNSVAGVEEQYF
abundance: medium-sized; d_gene: -; v_gene: TRBV20-1; j_gene: TRBJ1-5; CDR3nt: TGCAGTGCTCCCACGAGTGGGGGGTACAATCAGCCCCAGCATTTT; CDR3aa: CSAPTSGGYNQPQHF
abundance: -; d_gene: TRBD2; v_gene: TRBV6-5; j_gene: TRBJ2-1; CDR3nt: TGTGCCAGCAGTTACACTAGCGGGAGGGCCAATGAGCAGTTCTTC; CDR3aa: CASSYTSGRANEQFF
abundance: -; d_gene: TRBD1; v_gene: TRBV6-2/TRBV6-3; j_gene: TRBJ1-6; CDR3nt: TGTGCCAGCAGGGAACAGGGGTCTGTAACAGGAGTTTCACCCCTCCACTTT; CDR3aa: CASREQGSVTGVSPLHF
abundance: medium-sized; d_gene: TRBD1; v_gene: TRBV7-2; j_gene: TRBJ1-5; CDR3nt: TGTGCCAGCAGCCGACAGGGGGCGAGCAATCAGCCCCAGCATTTT; CDR3aa: CASSRQGASNQPQHF